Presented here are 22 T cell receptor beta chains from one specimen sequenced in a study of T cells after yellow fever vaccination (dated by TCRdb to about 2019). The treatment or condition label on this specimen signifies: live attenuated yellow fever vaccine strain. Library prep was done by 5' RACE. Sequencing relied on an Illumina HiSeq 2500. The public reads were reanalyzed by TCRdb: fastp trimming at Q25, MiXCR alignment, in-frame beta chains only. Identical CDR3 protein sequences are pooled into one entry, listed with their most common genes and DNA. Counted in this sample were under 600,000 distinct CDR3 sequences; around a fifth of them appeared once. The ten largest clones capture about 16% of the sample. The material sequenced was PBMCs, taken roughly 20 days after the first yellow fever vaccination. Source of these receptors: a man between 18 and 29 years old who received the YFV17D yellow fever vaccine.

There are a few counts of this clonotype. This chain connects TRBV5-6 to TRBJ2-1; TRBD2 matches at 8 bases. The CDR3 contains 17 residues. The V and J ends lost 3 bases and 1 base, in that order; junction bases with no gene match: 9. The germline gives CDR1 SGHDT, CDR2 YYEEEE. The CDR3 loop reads CASSWQGAGVSYNEQFF. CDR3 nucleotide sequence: TGTGCCAGCAGCTGGCAGGGAGCGGGGGTATCCTACAATGAGCAGTTCTTC.

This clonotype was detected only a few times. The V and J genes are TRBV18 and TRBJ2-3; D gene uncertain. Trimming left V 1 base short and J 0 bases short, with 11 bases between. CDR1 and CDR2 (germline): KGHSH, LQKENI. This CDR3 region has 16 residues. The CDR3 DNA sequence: TGTGCCAGCTCACCACTTCGCGCAGCTAGCACAGATACGCAGTATTTT. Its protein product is CASSPLRAASTDTQYF.

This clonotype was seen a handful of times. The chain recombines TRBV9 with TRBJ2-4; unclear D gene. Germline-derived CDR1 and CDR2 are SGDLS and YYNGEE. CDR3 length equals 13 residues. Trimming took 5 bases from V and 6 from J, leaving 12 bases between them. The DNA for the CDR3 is TGTGCCAGCAGTACCGGACGGGTAAACATTCAGTACTTC. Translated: CASSTGRVNIQYF.

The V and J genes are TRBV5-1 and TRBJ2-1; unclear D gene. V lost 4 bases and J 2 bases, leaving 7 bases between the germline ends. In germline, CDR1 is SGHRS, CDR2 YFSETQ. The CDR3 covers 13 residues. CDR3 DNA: TGCGCCAGCAGCCCGGAAGCCTACAATGAGCAGTTCTTC. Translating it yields CASSPEAYNEQFF.

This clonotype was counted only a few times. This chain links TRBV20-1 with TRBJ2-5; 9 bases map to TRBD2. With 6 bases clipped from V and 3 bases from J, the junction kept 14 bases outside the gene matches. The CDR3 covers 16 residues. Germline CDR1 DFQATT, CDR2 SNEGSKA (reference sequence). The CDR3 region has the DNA TGCAGTGCCGCCGACTTACCCAGCGGGGGGAAAGAGACCCAGTACTTC. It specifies CSAADLPSGGKETQYF.

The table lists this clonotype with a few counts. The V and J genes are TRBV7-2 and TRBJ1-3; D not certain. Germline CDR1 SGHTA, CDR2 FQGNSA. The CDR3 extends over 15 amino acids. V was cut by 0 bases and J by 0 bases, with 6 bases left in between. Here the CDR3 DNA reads TGTGCCAGCAGCTTAGCAACCGACTCTGGAAACACCATATATTTT. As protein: CASSLATDSGNTIYF.

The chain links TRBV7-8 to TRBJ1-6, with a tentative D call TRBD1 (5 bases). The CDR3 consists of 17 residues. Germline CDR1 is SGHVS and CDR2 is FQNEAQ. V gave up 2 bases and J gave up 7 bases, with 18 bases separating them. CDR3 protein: CASSLPPQRGLNSPLHF. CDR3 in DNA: TGTGCCAGCAGCTTACCCCCCCAACGGGGACTCAATTCACCCCTCCACTTT.

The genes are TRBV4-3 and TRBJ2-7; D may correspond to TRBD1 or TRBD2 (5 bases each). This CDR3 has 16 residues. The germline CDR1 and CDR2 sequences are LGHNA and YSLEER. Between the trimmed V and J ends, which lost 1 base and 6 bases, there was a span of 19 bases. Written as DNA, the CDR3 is TGCGCCAGCAGCCAAGGACTGCAGGGACGGTTCGGCGAGCAGTACTTC. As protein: CASSQGLQGRFGEQYF.

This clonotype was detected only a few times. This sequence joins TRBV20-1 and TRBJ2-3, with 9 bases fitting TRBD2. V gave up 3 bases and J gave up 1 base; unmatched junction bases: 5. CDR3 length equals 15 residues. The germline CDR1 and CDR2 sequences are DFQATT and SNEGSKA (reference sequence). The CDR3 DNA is TGCAGTGCTAGTCCAAGCGGGGGGCGCACAGATACGCAGTATTTT. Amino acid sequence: CSASPSGGRTDTQYF.

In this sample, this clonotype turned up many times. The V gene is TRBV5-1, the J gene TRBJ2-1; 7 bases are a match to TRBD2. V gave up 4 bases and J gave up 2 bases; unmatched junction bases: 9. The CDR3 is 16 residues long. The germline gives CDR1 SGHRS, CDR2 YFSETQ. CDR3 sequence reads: CASSPAGVGPYNEQFF. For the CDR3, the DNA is TGCGCCAGCAGCCCCGCGGGGGTAGGGCCCTACAATGAGCAGTTCTTC.

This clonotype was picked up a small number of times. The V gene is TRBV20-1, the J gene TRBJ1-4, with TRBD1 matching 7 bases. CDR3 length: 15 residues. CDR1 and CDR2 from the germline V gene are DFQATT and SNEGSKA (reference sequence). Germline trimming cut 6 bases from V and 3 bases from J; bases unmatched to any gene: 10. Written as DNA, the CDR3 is TGCAGTGCCCCCACCCCCGGGACAGCTAATGAAAAACTGTTTTTT. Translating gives CSAPTPGTANEKLFF.

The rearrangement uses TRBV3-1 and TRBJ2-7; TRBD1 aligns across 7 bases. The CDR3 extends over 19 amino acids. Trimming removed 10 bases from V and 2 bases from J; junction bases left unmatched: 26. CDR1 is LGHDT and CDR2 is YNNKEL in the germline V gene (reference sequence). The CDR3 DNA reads TGTGCCAAAACAGGGTTATCGGGACAGACTTTAACCCCGGCCTACGAGCAGTACGTC. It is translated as CAKTGLSGQTLTPAYEQYV.

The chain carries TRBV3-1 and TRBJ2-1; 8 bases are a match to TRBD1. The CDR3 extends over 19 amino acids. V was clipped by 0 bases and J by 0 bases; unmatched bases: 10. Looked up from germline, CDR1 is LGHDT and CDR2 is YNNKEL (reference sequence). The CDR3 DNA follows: TGTGCCAGCAGCCAAGAAGAGGGGACAGGAAGAATCTCCTACAATGAGCAGTTCTTC. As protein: CASSQEEGTGRISYNEQFF.

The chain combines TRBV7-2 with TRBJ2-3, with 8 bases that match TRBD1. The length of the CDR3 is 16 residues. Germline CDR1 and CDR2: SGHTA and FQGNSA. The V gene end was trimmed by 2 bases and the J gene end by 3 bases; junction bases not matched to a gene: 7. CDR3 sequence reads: CASSLQGAGLTDTQYF. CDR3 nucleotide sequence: TGTGCCAGCAGCTTACAGGGGGCGGGTTTAACAGATACGCAGTATTTT.

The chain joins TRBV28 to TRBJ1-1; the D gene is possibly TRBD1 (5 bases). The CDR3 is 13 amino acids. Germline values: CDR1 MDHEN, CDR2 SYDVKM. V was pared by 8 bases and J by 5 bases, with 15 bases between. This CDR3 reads CASSGTAATEAFF. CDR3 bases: TGTGCCAGCTCCGGGACGGCGGCAACTGAAGCTTTCTTT. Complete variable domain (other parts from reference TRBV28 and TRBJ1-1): DVKVTQSSRYLVKRTGEKVFLECVQDMDHENMFWYRQDPGLGLRLIYFSYDVKMKEKGDIPEGYSVSREKKERFSLILESASTNQTSMYLCASSGTAATEAFFGQGTRLTVV.

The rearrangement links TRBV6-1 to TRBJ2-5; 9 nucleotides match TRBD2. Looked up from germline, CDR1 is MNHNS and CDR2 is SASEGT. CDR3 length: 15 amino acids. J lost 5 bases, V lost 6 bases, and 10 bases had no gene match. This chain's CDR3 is CASSRAGGLPETQYF. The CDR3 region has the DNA TGTGCCAGCAGCCGAGCGGGGGGCCTACCCGAGACCCAGTACTTC.

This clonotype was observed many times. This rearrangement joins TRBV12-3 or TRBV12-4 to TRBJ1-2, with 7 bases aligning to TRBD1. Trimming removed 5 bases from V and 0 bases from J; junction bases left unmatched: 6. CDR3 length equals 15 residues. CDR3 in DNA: TGTGCCAGCAGTCAGACAGGGAGAGCTAACTATGGCTACACCTTC. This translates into CASSQTGRANYGYTF.

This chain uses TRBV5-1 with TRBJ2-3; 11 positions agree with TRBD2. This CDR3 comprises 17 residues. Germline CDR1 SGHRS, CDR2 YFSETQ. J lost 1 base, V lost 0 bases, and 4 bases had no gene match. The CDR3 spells CASSLATLAGGTDTQYF. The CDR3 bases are TGCGCCAGCAGCTTGGCTACACTAGCGGGGGGCACAGATACGCAGTATTTT.

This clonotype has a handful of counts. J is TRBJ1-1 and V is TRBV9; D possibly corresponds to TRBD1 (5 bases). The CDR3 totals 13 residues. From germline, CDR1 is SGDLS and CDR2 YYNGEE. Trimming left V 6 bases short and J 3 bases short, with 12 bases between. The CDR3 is CASNDPGHTEAFF. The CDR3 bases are TGTGCCAGCAACGATCCAGGGCACACTGAAGCTTTCTTT.

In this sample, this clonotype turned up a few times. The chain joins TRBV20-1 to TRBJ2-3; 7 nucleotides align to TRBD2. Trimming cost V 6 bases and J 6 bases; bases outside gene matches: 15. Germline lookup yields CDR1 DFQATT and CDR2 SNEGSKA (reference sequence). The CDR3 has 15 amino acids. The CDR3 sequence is CSAVTRTGRGDTQYF. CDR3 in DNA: TGCAGTGCGGTAACGAGAACGGGGCGGGGGGATACGCAGTATTTT.

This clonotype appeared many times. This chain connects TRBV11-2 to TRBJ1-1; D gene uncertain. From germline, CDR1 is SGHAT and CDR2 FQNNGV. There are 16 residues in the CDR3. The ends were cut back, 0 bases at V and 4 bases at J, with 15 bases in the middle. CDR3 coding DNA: TGTGCCAGCAGCTTAGACCAAGGACGGGATCTCACTGAAGCTTTCTTT. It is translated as CASSLDQGRDLTEAFF.

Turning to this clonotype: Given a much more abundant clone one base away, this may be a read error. CDR3 in amino acids: CASNLGQMNTEAFF. In nucleotides, the CDR3 is TGTGCCAGCAACTTGGGACAGATGAACACTGAAGCTTTCTTT. The J gene is TRBJ1-1, the V gene TRBV7-2, with TRBD1 identical over 7 bases. Per germline, CDR1 SGHTA and CDR2 FQGNSA. This CDR3 contains 14 residues. V shed 7 bases, J shed 0 bases, and the junction held 5 bases outside the gene matches.